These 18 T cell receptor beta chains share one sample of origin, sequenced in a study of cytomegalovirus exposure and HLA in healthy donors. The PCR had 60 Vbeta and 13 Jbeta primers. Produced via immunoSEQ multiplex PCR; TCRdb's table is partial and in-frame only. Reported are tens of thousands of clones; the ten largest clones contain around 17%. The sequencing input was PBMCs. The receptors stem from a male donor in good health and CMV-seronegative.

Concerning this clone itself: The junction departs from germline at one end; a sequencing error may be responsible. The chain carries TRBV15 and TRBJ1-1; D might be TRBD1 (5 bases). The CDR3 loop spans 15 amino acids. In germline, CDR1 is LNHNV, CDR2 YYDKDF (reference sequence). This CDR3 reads CATSRGKGGAAQRDF. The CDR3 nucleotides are TGTGCCACCAGCAGAGGGAAGGGTGGGGCAGCTCAAAGGGACTTT. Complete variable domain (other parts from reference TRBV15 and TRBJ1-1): DAMVIQNPRYQVTQFGKPVTLSCSQTLNHNVMYWYQQKSSQAPKLLFHYYDKDFNNEADTPDNFQSRRPNTSFCFLDIRSPGLGDTAMYLCATSRGKGGAAQRDFGQGTRLTVV.

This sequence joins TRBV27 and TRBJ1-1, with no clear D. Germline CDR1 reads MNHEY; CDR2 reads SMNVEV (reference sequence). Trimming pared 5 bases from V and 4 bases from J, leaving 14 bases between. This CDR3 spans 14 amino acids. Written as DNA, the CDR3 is TGTGCCAGCAGTCGCGTTTCAGGATCCACTGAAGCTTTCTTT. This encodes CASSRVSGSTEAFF.

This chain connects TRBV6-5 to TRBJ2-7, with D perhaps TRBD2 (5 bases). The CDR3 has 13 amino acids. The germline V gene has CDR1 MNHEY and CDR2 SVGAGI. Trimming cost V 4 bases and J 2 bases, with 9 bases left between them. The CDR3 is CASSFVGAYEQYF. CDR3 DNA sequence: TGTGCCAGCAGTTTTGTGGGAGCCTACGAGCAGTACTTC.

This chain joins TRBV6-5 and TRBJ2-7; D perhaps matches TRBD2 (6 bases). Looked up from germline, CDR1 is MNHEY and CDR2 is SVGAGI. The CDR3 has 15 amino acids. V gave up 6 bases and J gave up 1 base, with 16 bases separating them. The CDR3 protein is CASRVGTGESYEQYF. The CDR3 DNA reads TGTGCCAGCAGGGTAGGGACGGGAGAATCCTACGAGCAGTACTTC.

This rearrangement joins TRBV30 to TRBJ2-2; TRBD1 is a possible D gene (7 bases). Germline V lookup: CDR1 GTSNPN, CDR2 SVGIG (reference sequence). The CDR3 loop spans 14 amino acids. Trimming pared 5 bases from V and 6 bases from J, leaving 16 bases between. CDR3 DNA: TGTGCCTGGTCCCCCGGAGGGGGCTCCGGGGAGCTGTTTTTT. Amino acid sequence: CAWSPGGGSGELFF.

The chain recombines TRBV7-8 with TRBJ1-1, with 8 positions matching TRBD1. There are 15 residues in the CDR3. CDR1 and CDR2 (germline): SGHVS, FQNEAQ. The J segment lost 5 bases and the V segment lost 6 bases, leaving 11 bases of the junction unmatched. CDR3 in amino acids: CASRILRTGSTEAFF. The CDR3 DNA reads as TGTGCCAGCAGAATTCTTCGGACAGGGAGTACTGAAGCTTTCTTT.

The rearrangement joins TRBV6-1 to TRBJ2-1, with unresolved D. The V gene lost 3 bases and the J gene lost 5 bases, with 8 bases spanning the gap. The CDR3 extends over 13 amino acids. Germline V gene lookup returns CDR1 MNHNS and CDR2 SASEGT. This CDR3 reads CASSEMEHNEQFF. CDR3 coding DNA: TGTGCCAGCAGTGAGATGGAGCACAATGAGCAGTTCTTC.

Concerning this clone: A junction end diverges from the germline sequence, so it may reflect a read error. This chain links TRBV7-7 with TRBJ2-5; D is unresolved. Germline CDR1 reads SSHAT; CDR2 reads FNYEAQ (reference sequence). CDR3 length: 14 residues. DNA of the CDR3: TGTGCTAGCAGCTTAGAATTGGCCTGGGAGACCCAGTACTTC. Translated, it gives CASSLELAWETQYF.

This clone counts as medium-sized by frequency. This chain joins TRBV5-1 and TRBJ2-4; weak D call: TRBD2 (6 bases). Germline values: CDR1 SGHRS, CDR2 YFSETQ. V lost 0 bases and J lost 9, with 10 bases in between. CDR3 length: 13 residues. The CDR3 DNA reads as TGCGCCAGCAGCTTGGGACTAGAAGGCATTCAGTACTTC. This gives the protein CASSLGLEGIQYF.

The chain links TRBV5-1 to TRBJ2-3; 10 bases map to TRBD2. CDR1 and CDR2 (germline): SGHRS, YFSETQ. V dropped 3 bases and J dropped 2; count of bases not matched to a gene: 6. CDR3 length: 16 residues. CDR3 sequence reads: CASSSLAGGNTDTQYF. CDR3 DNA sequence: TGCGCCAGCAGCTCTTTAGCGGGGGGAAACACAGATACGCAGTATTTT.

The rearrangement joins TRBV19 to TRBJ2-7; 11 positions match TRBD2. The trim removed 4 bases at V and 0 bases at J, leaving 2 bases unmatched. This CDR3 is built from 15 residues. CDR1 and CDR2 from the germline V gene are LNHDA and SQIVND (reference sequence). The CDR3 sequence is CASSKLAGDSYEQYF. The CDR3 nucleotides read TGTGCCAGTAGTAAACTAGCGGGGGACTCCTACGAGCAGTACTTC.

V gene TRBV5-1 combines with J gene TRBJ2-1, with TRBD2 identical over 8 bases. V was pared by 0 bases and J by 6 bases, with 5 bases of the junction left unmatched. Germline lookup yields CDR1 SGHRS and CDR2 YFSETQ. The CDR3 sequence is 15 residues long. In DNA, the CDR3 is TGCGCCAGCAGCTTGGGCAGCGGGGGTTCCAATGAGCAGTTCTTC. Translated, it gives CASSLGSGGSNEQFF.

The CDR3 sequence is CASSFERGWNQPQHF. In nucleotides, the CDR3 is TGTGCCAGCAGCTTTGAAAGGGGTTGGAATCAGCCCCAGCATTTT. The chain has TRBV5-8 and TRBJ1-5; a possible D gene is TRBD1 (5 bases). V was trimmed by 2 bases and J by 4 bases, leaving 13 bases between them. CDR1 and CDR2 (germline): SGHTS, YDEGEE. This CDR3 has 15 residues.

The CDR3 DNA reads as TGTGCCAGCAGCTTATCGCCTGACAGGGGCTACGAGCAGTACTTC. Translated: CASSLSPDRGYEQYF. V gene TRBV7-3 combines with J gene TRBJ2-7; 8 bases line up with TRBD1. V shed 2 bases, J shed 3 bases, and the junction held 6 bases outside the gene matches. The CDR3 length is 15 residues. Germline CDR1 is SGHTA and CDR2 is FQGTGA.

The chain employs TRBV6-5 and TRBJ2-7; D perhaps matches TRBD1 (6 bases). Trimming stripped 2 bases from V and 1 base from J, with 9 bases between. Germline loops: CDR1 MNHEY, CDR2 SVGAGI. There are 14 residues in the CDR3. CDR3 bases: TGTGCCAGCAGTTACCGGGACACTTCCTACGAGCAGTACTTC. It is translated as CASSYRDTSYEQYF.

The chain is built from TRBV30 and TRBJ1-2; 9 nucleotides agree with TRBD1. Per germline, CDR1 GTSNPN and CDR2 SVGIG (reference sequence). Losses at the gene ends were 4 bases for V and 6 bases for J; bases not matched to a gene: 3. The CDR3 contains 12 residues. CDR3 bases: TGTGCCTGGACAGGACAGGGGCATGGCTACACCTTC. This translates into CAWTGQGHGYTF.

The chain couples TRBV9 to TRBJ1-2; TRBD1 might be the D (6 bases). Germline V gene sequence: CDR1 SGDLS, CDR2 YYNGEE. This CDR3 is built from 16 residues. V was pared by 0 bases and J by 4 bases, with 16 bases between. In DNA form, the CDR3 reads TGTGCCAGCAGCGTAGCCCGACAGGCACGTTTCTATGGCTACACCTTC. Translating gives CASSVARQARFYGYTF. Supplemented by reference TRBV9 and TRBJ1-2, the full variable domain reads DSGVTQTPKHLITATGQRVTLRCSPRSGDLSVYWYQQSLDQGLQFLIQYYNGEERAKGNILERFSAQQFPDLHSELNLSSLELGDSALYFCASSVARQARFYGYTFGSGTRLTVV.

CDR3 region: CASSENSGANVLTF. The CDR3 region has the DNA TGTGCCAGCAGCGAGAACTCTGGGGCCAACGTCCTGACTTTC. This chain joins TRBV6-1 and TRBJ2-6; D is uncertain. CDR3 length: 14 residues. V lost 6 bases and J 0 bases, leaving 6 bases between the germline ends. Germline V gene sequence: CDR1 MNHNS, CDR2 SASEGT.